Listed here are 7 T cell receptor beta chains from one sample, sequenced in a study of OX40 agonist ivuxolimab in advanced cancers. Profiling relied on immunoSEQ multiplex PCR, and the TCRdb table lists in-frame clones only, not all of them. The sample contains roughly 50,000 clones, around 89% of which appear only once. Here the sequenced sample was CD4+ or CD8+ T cells sorted from blood, taken in a trial of the OX40 agonist ivuxolimab. These receptors were taken from an adult with an advanced solid tumor such as melanoma, head and neck, liver or kidney cancer.

V and J are TRBV5-4 and TRBJ2-7; tentatively, D is TRBD2 (5 bases). Germline assignment: CDR1 SGHNT and CDR2 YYREEE (reference sequence). The CDR3 is 13 residues long. V lost 2 bases to trimming and J lost 1 base, with 7 bases between them. CDR3 sequence reads: CASSFGGSYEQYF. CDR3 DNA: TGTGCCAGCAGCTTCGGAGGATCCTACGAGCAGTACTTC.

This clone was recorded a few times. The V and J genes are TRBV29-1 and TRBJ1-1, with no clear D. Looked up from germline, CDR1 is SQVTM and CDR2 is ANQGSEA. The CDR3 length is 12 residues. Trimming pared 4 bases from V and 6 bases from J, leaving 12 bases between. The CDR3 coding sequence is TGCAGCGTTGGAGGGAATCACGCTGAAGCTTTCTTT. Its protein product is CSVGGNHAEAFF.

This clone has just one count. The chain recombines TRBV7-9 with TRBJ2-5, with 7 bases that match TRBD2. Gene TRBJ2-7 matches the end of the DNA better, so the J call may be wrong. This CDR3 region has 13 residues. Germline CDR1 reads SEHNR; CDR2 reads FQNEAQ (reference sequence). CDR3 coding DNA: TGTGCCAGCAGCCCGGGAGGAGCCTACGAGCAGTACTTC. It specifies CASSPGGAYEQYF.

The chain is built from TRBV29-1 and TRBJ2-7; D is unclear. Germline V CDR1 and CDR2: SQVTM, ANQGSEA. The CDR3 has 13 amino acids. Trimming removed 0 bases from V and 2 bases from J, with 8 bases in between. DNA for the CDR3: TGCAGCGTTGAAGACGGGCAGACCTACGAGCAGTACTTC. Its protein product is CSVEDGQTYEQYF.

V usage is TRBV4-1 and J usage is TRBJ1-1, with a possible D match to TRBD1 (5 bases). Germline V gene data show CDR1 as MGHRA and CDR2 as YSYEKL. CDR3 length: 14 residues. Trimming removed 5 bases from V and 5 bases from J, with 15 bases in between. In DNA form, the CDR3 reads TGCGCCAGCAGCTCCTCGGGTTGGGGGACTGAAGCTTTCTTT. It is translated as CASSSSGWGTEAFF.

This rearrangement joins TRBV25-1 to TRBJ2-3; 15 positions agree with TRBD2. The V segment lost 4 bases and the J segment 2 bases; nucleotides outside the gene matches: 1. The CDR3 totals 16 residues. In germline, CDR1 is MGHDK, CDR2 SYGVNS. The CDR3 DNA follows: TGTGCCAGCAGTGGGACTAGCGGGAGGGCCACAGATACGCAGTATTTT. Protein sequence: CASSGTSGRATDTQYF.

The V call is TRBV19, the J call TRBJ1-1; D is unclear. Looked up from germline, CDR1 is LNHDA and CDR2 is SQIVND (reference sequence). The CDR3 is made up of 13 amino acids. V was trimmed by 1 base and J by 6 bases, leaving 9 bases between them. The CDR3 region has the DNA TGTGCCAGTAGTATAGGAATGGGAGCTGAAGCTTTCTTT. Translation gives CASSIGMGAEAFF.